These T cell receptor beta chains were read from a single sample in a study of cytotoxic CD8 clonotypes in ibrutinib-treated CLL. Measured with immunoSEQ multiplex PCR; TCRdb has only the in-frame clones, and not every one. The top ten hold over 20% of the sample, which has tens of thousands of clones, roughly three fifths seen once. Sequences were derived from PBMCs, sampled after 24 months of ibrutinib treatment. Receptors were obtained from a human donor with chronic lymphocytic leukemia. Each CDR3 is given with its conserved first and last residue. Each record gives: V gene, CDR3 length, J gene, clone size, D gene, CDR3 DNA, CDR3 protein. D genes are given only for firm matches. Rows may omit the clone size; those that give it use once, few, many or a size class.

>TRBV28|14|TRBJ2-7|few|NA
TGTGCCAGTCTAGGACAGAATCCATCCTACGAGCAGTACTTC
CASLGQNPSYEQYF
>TRBV6-5|14|TRBJ2-7|many|NA
TGTGCCAGCAGTTACGATGGGTCCTCCTACGAGCAGTACTTC
CASSYDGSSYEQYF
>TRBV28|16|TRBJ2-5|NA|NA
TGTGCCAGCAGTTTTGTTCTGGGAGGATCACGGGAGACCCAGTACTTC
CASSFVLGGSRETQYF
>TRBV5-1|13|TRBJ2-7|NA|NA
TGCGCCAGCAGCTTGGAAGTGTTCGACGAGCAGTACTTC
CASSLEVFDEQYF
>TRBV10-2|14|TRBJ2-2|NA|TRBD2
TGCGCCAGTAGACTAGCGGGGGTTACCGGGGAGCTGTTTTTT
CASRLAGVTGELFF
>TRBV7-9|17|TRBJ2-7|NA|TRBD2
TGTGCCAGCAGCTTTCCGACTAGCGGGAGAAGTGGCTACGAGCAGTACTTC
CASSFPTSGRSGYEQYF
>TRBV11-2|15|TRBJ1-2|many|NA
TGTGCCAGCAGCTTAGCCAGCAGGGTAGGGTATGGCTACACCTTC
CASSLASRVGYGYTF
>TRBV29-1|12|TRBJ2-3|NA|NA
TGCAGCGCCGGGGAACGCCAAAGTACGCAGTATTTT
CSAGERQSTQYF
>TRBV10-2|14|TRBJ2-2|few|TRBD2
TGCGCCAGCAGTGAGCTAGCGGGAGTCGGGGAGCTGTTTTTT
CASSELAGVGELFF
>TRBV11-2|14|TRBJ2-3|few|TRBD2
TGTGCCAGCAGCCCGGTGGGGGGGGGAGATACGCAGTATTTT
CASSPVGGGDTQYF
>TRBV4-1|17|TRBJ1-4|NA|NA
TGCGCCAGCAGCCAACCACAGGAGGGTCCTACTAATGAAAAACTGTTTTTT
CASSQPQEGPTNEKLFF
>TRBV14|13|TRBJ1-4|NA|NA
TGTGCCAGCAGCCGTGCAACTAATGAAAAACTGTTTTTT
CASSRATNEKLFF
>TRBV19|13|TRBJ2-5|NA|NA
TGTGCCAGTAGTATGGGGGGACAAGAGACCCAGTACTTC
CASSMGGQETQYF
>TRBV7-2|15|TRBJ2-3|few|NA
TGTGCCAGCAGAGCCGACAGAAGAGACACAGATACGCAGTATTTT
CASRADRRDTDTQYF
>TRBV7-2|14|TRBJ2-3|many|NA
TGTGCCAGCAGCTTAGCTCCAAACTCTGATACGCAGTATTTT
CASSLAPNSDTQYF
>TRBV7-2|12|TRBJ1-1|many|TRBD1
TGTGCCAGCAGCGTGGGGGACAGGAAAGCTTTCTTT
CASSVGDRKAFF
>TRBV5-1|19|TRBJ2-1|NA|NA
TGCGCCAGCAGCTTGGTGGCGGTTCCAGCGGCAAACTCCTACAATGAGCAGTTCTTC
CASSLVAVPAANSYNEQFF
>TRBV7-9|14|TRBJ2-2|NA|TRBD2
TGTGCCAGCAGCTTACCGGGGGGGACCGGGGAGCTGTTTTTT
CASSLPGGTGELFF
>TRBV7-8|17|TRBJ1-5|NA|TRBD1
TGTGCCAGCAGCTCCAACGGAGGGACAGTAAGCGATCAGCCCCAGCATTTT
CASSSNGGTVSDQPQHF
>TRBV6-6|15|TRBJ1-5|NA|TRBD1
TGTGCCAGCTCCCCCGGGGACAGGCTAGGTCAGCCCCAGCATTTT
CASSPGDRLGQPQHF
>TRBV5-4|15|TRBJ2-7|many|TRBD1
TGTGCCAGCAGCACACAGGGGCCCCATATGTACGAGCAGTACTTC
CASSTQGPHMYEQYF
>TRBV19|15|TRBJ2-1|NA|NA
TGTGCCAGTAGTACCCTGAGGAGCTCCTACAATGAGCAGTTCTTC
CASSTLRSSYNEQFF
>TRBV28|17|TRBJ2-7|few|TRBD2
TGTGCCAGCAGTTTGGGTCTAGCGGGAGTTTCAGGCTACGAGCAGTACTTC
CASSLGLAGVSGYEQYF
>TRBV7-9|15|TRBJ2-5|NA|TRBD1
TGTGCCAGCAGCTCCCCCGGGACAGGCTATTTGGCCCAGTACTTC
CASSSPGTGYLAQYF
>TRBV25-1|13|TRBJ1-2|few|TRBD1
TGTGCCAGCAGTCGACAGGGCGACTATGGCTACACCTTC
CASSRQGDYGYTF
>TRBV18|13|TRBJ2-1|NA|TRBD2
TGTGCCAGCTCACCAACTAGCGGCAATGAGCAGTTCTTC
CASSPTSGNEQFF
>TRBV19|14|TRBJ2-1|NA|TRBD2
TGTGCCAGTAGTTTTAGCGGGGGGCGGAATGAGCAGTTCTTC
CASSFSGGRNEQFF
>TRBV29-1|18|TRBJ2-1|NA|TRBD2
TGCAGCGTTGAAGTCTTACTAGCGGGGGGGCGCTCCGACAATGAGCAGTTCTTC
CSVEVLLAGGRSDNEQFF
>TRBV7-9|13|TRBJ2-5|NA|TRBD1
TGTGCCAGCAGCTTAGAGGGACAGTTGACCCAGTACTTC
CASSLEGQLTQYF
>TRBV15|13|TRBJ1-2|many|NA
TGTGCCACCAGCAGAGCGGGGCCGGGAGGCTACACCTTC
CATSRAGPGGYTF
>TRBV15|14|TRBJ1-1|few|NA
TGTGCCACCAGCAGAGGAGGGGGGAACACTGAAGCTTTCTTT
CATSRGGGNTEAFF
>TRBV2|14|TRBJ1-5|many|NA
TGTGCCAGCAGTCAGACAGAGGTCGACCAGCCCCAGCATTTT
CASSQTEVDQPQHF
>TRBV5-6|15|TRBJ1-5|NA|NA
TGTGCCAGCAGCTTGCGGGTAGGACCAGTTCAGCCCCAGCATTTT
CASSLRVGPVQPQHF
>TRBV27|13|TRBJ2-2|NA|NA
TGTGCCACCGAAACGGGGAACACCGGGGAGCTGTTTTTT
CATETGNTGELFF
>TRBV9|16|TRBJ2-2|NA|TRBD1
TGTGCCAGCACCCGTAGCAGGGGGTTGGGCACCGGGGAGCTGTTTTTT
CASTRSRGLGTGELFF
>TRBV7-2|13|TRBJ1-1|few|NA
TGTGCCAGCAGCCCGAGGACAGTATGGGAAGCTTTCTTT
CASSPRTVWEAFF
>TRBV20-1|11|TRBJ2-7|once|NA
TGCAGTGCTAGAAACTCGTACGAGCAGTACTTC
CSARNSYEQYF
>TRBV5-1|13|TRBJ2-3|many|NA
TGCGCCAGCCGGACAGCTAGCACAGATACGCAGTATTTT
CASRTASTDTQYF
>TRBV28|13|TRBJ1-1|NA|TRBD1
TGTGCCAGCAAAACAGGGGGCTATACTGAAGCTTTCTTT
CASKTGGYTEAFF
>TRBV5-4|15|TRBJ2-2|NA|NA
TGTGCCAGCAGCTTGGCGGGGGTTGACACCGGGGAGCTGTTTTTT
CASSLAGVDTGELFF
>TRBV5-4|15|TRBJ1-1|NA|NA
TGTGCCAGCAGCCCCCCGGCAGGGACGAACACTGAAGCTTTCTTT
CASSPPAGTNTEAFF